This T cell receptor (beta chain) was found in a study of blood T cell repertoires in COVID-19. Study at large: Collection of acute and convalescent COVID-19 samples took place in the United States, Italy and Spain. The cDNA or gDNA used as material had been derived from T cells, B-cell-depleted T cells, or PBMCs.

Study processing details: Reference gene primer amplification gave nucleated cell count estimates. The method was immunoSEQ multiplex PCR; TCRdb's version includes in-frame clones alone and lacks a portion of them. For V, J and clone size, that table is used; D and trimming come from the DNA. The table records roughly 150,000 clones, 65% to 90% of them present only once. Trimming at V came to 4 bases and at J to 5 bases, leaving 10 bases not matched to a gene. CDR1 is SGHRS, CDR2 YFSETQ, per germline. The CDR3 contains 15 residues. This sequence joins TRBV5-1 and TRBJ1-1; 8 bases match TRBD1. The TCR sequence derives from a man aged 50 to 60 with acute or convalescent COVID-19. The material sequenced was peripheral blood. The CDR3 coding sequence is TGCGCCAGCAGCGGAGGACAGGGTTATTGGACTGAAGCTTTCTTT. It is translated as CASSGGQGYWTEAFF.